These T cell receptor beta chains were read from a single sample in a study of T cells after yellow fever vaccination. TCRdb used MiXCR to reprocess the 5' RACE reads, holding one entry per CDR3 protein. The sample consists of just under 600,000 distinct CDR3 sequences, approximately 15% of them appearing once. Source: PBMCs, taken on the day of the yellow fever booster vaccination. The origin of the receptors is a man aged 30-40 years who received the YFV17D yellow fever vaccine. CDR3s include the opening cysteine and the closing phenylalanine or tryptophan. A D gene is named only where the DNA matches it firmly. A row's size may be missing; if present it is once, few, many or a size class.

j_call,d_call,clone_size,v_call,cdr3_nt,cdr3_aa
TRBJ2-6,.,.,TRBV7-8,TGTGCCAGCAGGGATTATGGGGCCAACGTCCTGACTTTC,CASRDYGANVLTF
TRBJ2-7,.,few,TRBV28,TGTGCCAGCAGCCTAGCAGGGTATGACTCCTACGAGCAGTACTTC,CASSLAGYDSYEQYF
TRBJ1-2,.,.,TRBV27,TGTGCCAGCAGTTTATATGTAAACTATGGCTACACCTTC,CASSLYVNYGYTF
TRBJ2-1,TRBD2,few,TRBV6-4,TGTGCCAGCAGTGACGTTAGCGGGAGGGATGAGCAGTTCTTC,CASSDVSGRDEQFF
TRBJ2-7,.,.,TRBV5-1,TGCGCCAGCAGCTTGGACGGGCCCTTTTACGAGCAGTACTTC,CASSLDGPFYEQYF
TRBJ1-5,.,.,TRBV7-8,TGTGCCAGCAGCCCCCTCGTGTCGTATAGCAATCAGCCCCAGCATTTT,CASSPLVSYSNQPQHF
TRBJ2-7,TRBD1,.,TRBV4-3,TGCGCCAGCAGCCAACCACAGGGGGGCGGCTACGAGCAGTACTTC,CASSQPQGGGYEQYF
TRBJ2-3,.,.,TRBV20-1,TGCAGTGCTAGGGGGGGAAGGGGGGGCACAGATACGCAGTATTTT,CSARGGRGGTDTQYF
TRBJ2-2,TRBD2,.,TRBV6-5,TGTGCCAGCAGTTCGAACTCCGGGACTATGGAACCCGGGGAGCTGTTTTTT,CASSSNSGTMEPGELFF
TRBJ2-5,TRBD1,few,TRBV20-1,TGCAGTGCTACCCCCATGACAGGGGAAGAGACCCAGTACTTC,CSATPMTGEETQYF
TRBJ2-3,.,.,TRBV19,TGTGCCAGTAGACGGGAGAAGGGGACAGATACGCAGTATTTT,CASRREKGTDTQYF
TRBJ2-3,TRBD2,few,TRBV5-4,TGTGCCAGCAGCTTGGCACCGGGACTAGCGGGAGCCCGAGATGGAAATACGCAGTATTTT,CASSLAPGLAGARDGNTQYF
TRBJ2-5,TRBD1,.,TRBV20-1,TGCAGTGCTAGAGATCAAGGGGGCGAGATACCCTCCGGGGAGACCCAGTACTTC,CSARDQGGEIPSGETQYF
TRBJ2-1,TRBD2,few,TRBV7-6,TGTGCCAGCAGCTTAGCAGTCCGACTAGCGGGGGACAATGAGCAGTTCTTC,CASSLAVRLAGDNEQFF
TRBJ2-7,.,.,TRBV6-2/TRBV6-3,TGTGCCAGCAGTTTTGTCCCCTACGAGCAGTACTTC,CASSFVPYEQYF
TRBJ2-7,TRBD1,.,TRBV20-1,TGCAGTGCTAGGGGTTTCGGGACAGGCGCCTACGAGCAGTACTTC,CSARGFGTGAYEQYF
TRBJ2-3,TRBD2,.,TRBV20-1,TGCAGTCCCGGGAGGCGGGGGGCTAGCACAGATACGCAGTATTTT,CSPGRRGASTDTQYF
TRBJ2-7,.,.,TRBV7-2,TGTGCCAGCAGCTTAAGTTCGGCGCTCGGCTTCTACGAGCAGTACTTC,CASSLSSALGFYEQYF
TRBJ2-7,TRBD2,.,TRBV24-1,TGTGCCACCAGTGATCCAAGCGGGATCCACCCCTACGAGCAGTACTTC,CATSDPSGIHPYEQYF
TRBJ2-7,.,few,TRBV2,TGTGCCAGCAGTGTTCCAGGTCTCTCGACAGCCTACGAGCAGTACTTC,CASSVPGLSTAYEQYF
TRBJ2-1,.,.,TRBV5-1,TGCGCCAGCAGCTTGGTAGCGGAATACAATGAGCAGTTCTTC,CASSLVAEYNEQFF
TRBJ2-7,.,.,TRBV7-2,TGTGCCAGCAGCTCTCAAGCGTCGTCCTACGAGCAGTACTTC,CASSSQASSYEQYF
TRBJ2-3,.,.,TRBV30,TGTGCCTGGAGCTATGGTGGGGATACGCAGTATTTT,CAWSYGGDTQYF
TRBJ2-7,.,.,TRBV5-1,TGCGCCAGCAGCTTAGTGGAAAACTACGAGCAGTACTTC,CASSLVENYEQYF
TRBJ2-6,.,few,TRBV2,TGTGCCGGCAGGGGTGGGGCCAACGTCCTGACTTTC,CAGRGGANVLTF
TRBJ2-1,TRBD2,few,TRBV7-3,TGTGCCAGCAGCTTAAATCCCAGCCCCTATTCTAGCGGGAGGGACAATGAGCAGTTCTTC,CASSLNPSPYSSGRDNEQFF
TRBJ2-3,TRBD1,.,TRBV20-1,TGCAGTGGTTGGGACAGGGGAACAGATACGCAGTATTTT,CSGWDRGTDTQYF
TRBJ2-1,.,few,TRBV9,TGTGCCAGCAGCCCCTGGGGTGGCTACAATGAGCAGTTCTTC,CASSPWGGYNEQFF
TRBJ1-1,TRBD1,few,TRBV28,TGTGCCAGCCGAGGGGAAGGGACAGGAGAAACTGAAGCTTTCTTT,CASRGEGTGETEAFF
TRBJ2-1,TRBD2,few,TRBV7-2,TGTGCCAGCAGCCCCCATTTGACGACTAGCGGGGATAATGAGCAGTTCTTC,CASSPHLTTSGDNEQFF
TRBJ1-2,.,few,TRBV28,TGTGCCAGCAGTTTGTGGGGCGAAGACTATGGCTACACCTTC,CASSLWGEDYGYTF
TRBJ2-3,.,.,TRBV7-2,TGTGCCAGCAGCTTAAGAGGGACGGGAGATACGCAGTATTTT,CASSLRGTGDTQYF